The clone carrying this T cell receptor beta chain occurred many times. Its antigen is unknown. The read finishes 3 residues shy of the CDR3 end, and the germline J gene is used to complete it. The sample comes from a study of T cell clonality in common variable immunodeficiency. Here immunoSEQ multiplex PCR was the method, and the copy in TCRdb shows in-frame clones only, minus some. This sample carries about 28,000 clones, none of them present only once. Study-level findings and limits: CVID subjects showed higher TCRbeta clonality than healthy controls. Patient heterogeneity in the CVID cohort limited correlations between repertoire features and clinical complications.

Germline CDR1 SGHTA, CDR2 FQGNSA. V lost 5 bases and J 5 bases, leaving 17 bases between the germline ends. The CDR3 loop spans 15 amino acids. The sequence was collected from a person aged 18 to 70 in good health. The sequencing sample was made of peripheral blood mononuclear cells. The chain employs TRBV7-2 and TRBJ2-3, with TRBD1 as a possible D gene (6 bases). The CDR3 sequence: CASSPSGGGGDTQYF. The part of the CDR3 DNA that was read is TGTGCCAGCAGCCCGTCTGGGGGCGGAGGAGATACG. The full variable domain, with the rest looked up from reference TRBV7-2 and TRBJ2-3, is GAGVSQSPSNKVTEKGKDVELRCDPISGHTALYWYRQSLGQGLEFLIYFQGNSAPDKSGLPSDRFSAERTGGSVSTLTIQRTQQEDSAVYLCASSPSGGGGDTQYFGPGTRLTVL.